The 7 T cell receptor beta chains below all came from one sample that was sequenced in a study of T cell repertoires in cytomegalovirus infection. TCRdb fed the reads into MiXCR, producing one record per CDR3 protein. The repertoire has approximately 300,000 distinct CDR3 sequences, 20% to 25% of them found once; the top ten carry roughly 14%. Antigens of these TCRs are unknown. Sequences were derived from cultured PBMCs, sampled from culture after CMV antigen stimulation. The receptor set was obtained from a human donor in good health (CMV status not recorded). Some clones in this sample may be carry-over from other donors' samples.

The rearrangement links TRBV5-6 to TRBJ1-2; 9 nucleotides align to TRBD1. The CDR3 extends over 14 amino acids. V gave up 4 bases and J gave up 5 bases; unmatched junction bases: 6. CDR1 is SGHDT and CDR2 is YYEEEE in the germline V gene. This CDR3 reads CASSARDRAYGYTF. In nucleotides, the CDR3 is TGTGCCAGCAGCGCCCGGGACAGGGCTTATGGCTACACCTTC.

This clonotype was detected a few times. The CDR3 is CASSAPGHVNTEAFF. DNA of the CDR3: TGTGCCAGCAGCGCGCCGGGACATGTGAACACTGAAGCTTTCTTT. This rearrangement joins TRBV7-9 to TRBJ1-1; perhaps TRBD1 as D (6 bases). CDR1 and CDR2 (germline): SEHNR, FQNEAQ (reference sequence). Trimming removed 5 bases from V and 0 bases from J, with 13 bases in between. The CDR3 extends over 15 amino acids.

Only a few counts were recorded for this clonotype. The V gene is TRBV7-8, the J gene TRBJ2-1; D is unresolved. The CDR3 runs 17 residues. Looked up from germline, CDR1 is SGHVS and CDR2 is FQNEAQ. Trimming stripped 2 bases from V and 1 base from J, with 15 bases between. CDR3 region: CASSLKARSVSYNEQFF. The CDR3 nucleotides are TGTGCCAGCAGCTTAAAGGCCCGGAGCGTTTCCTACAATGAGCAGTTCTTC.

This clonotype was counted a few times. This chain joins TRBV6-5 and TRBJ1-1, with D perhaps TRBD1 (5 bases). Trimming pared 2 bases from V and 4 bases from J, leaving 20 bases between. Looked up from germline, CDR1 is MNHEY and CDR2 is SVGAGI. The CDR3 contains 17 residues. The CDR3 nucleotides read TGTGCCAGCAGTTACCTCCGGGGACGGATACGGGTCACTGAAGCTTTCTTT. This encodes CASSYLRGRIRVTEAFF.

The table lists this clonotype with a few counts. The chain couples TRBV6-5 to TRBJ1-6, with 9 bases aligning to TRBD1. The germline CDR1 and CDR2 sequences are MNHEY and SVGAGI. Trimming cost V 2 bases and J 10 bases; bases outside gene matches: 6. CDR3 length: 15 amino acids. The DNA for the CDR3 is TGTGCCAGCAGTTACACCGGACAGGGGAGATCACCCCTCCACTTT. As protein: CASSYTGQGRSPLHF.

This clonotype showed up many times. The CDR3: CASSLSEGRAYEQYV. Written as DNA, the CDR3 is TGTGCCAGCAGCTTAAGTGAGGGCAGGGCCTACGAGCAGTACGTC. This rearrangement joins TRBV7-8 to TRBJ2-7; D is perhaps TRBD1 or TRBD2 (5 bases each). This CDR3 region has 15 residues. CDR1 is SGHVS, CDR2 FQNEAQ, per germline. Trimming left V 2 bases short and J 2 bases short, with 13 bases between.

This clonotype occurred many times. This chain connects TRBV5-4 to TRBJ2-2; D is possibly TRBD1 (6 bases). The V and J ends lost 7 bases and 2 bases respectively, with 12 bases between them. The germline V gene has CDR1 SGHNT and CDR2 YYREEE (reference sequence). This CDR3 contains 14 residues. CDR3 sequence: CASGKQGNTGELFF. The CDR3 coding sequence is TGTGCCAGCGGCAAACAGGGAAACACCGGGGAGCTGTTTTTT.